The rows below give T cell receptor beta chains drawn from one sample of a study of T cells in Graves' hyperthyroidism and ophthalmopathy. In TCRdb, the multiplex PCR reads were re-called with MiXCR into one record per CDR3 protein. The sample carries some 600,000 distinct CDR3 sequences, more than 11% recorded once. Sample: blood. The receptors derive from a woman aged 30 to 39 with Graves' hyperthyroidism that later progressed to Graves' ophthalmopathy. Each CDR3 is given with its conserved first and last residue. The D gene is left open where the match is weak. Not every row has a clone size; where given, it reads once, few, many or a size class.

V gene,D gene,J gene,clone size,CDR3 protein,CDR3 DNA
TRBV6-2/TRBV6-3,TRBD2,TRBJ2-5,NA,CASPTRLAGETQYF,TGTGCCAGCCCCACCCGACTAGCGGGAGAGACCCAGTACTTC
TRBV20-1,NA,TRBJ2-5,many,CSATQGRETQYF,TGCAGTGCTACCCAGGGAAGGGAGACCCAGTACTTC
TRBV6-1,NA,TRBJ2-7,NA,CASSEAGGASYEQYF,TGTGCCAGCAGTGAAGCGGGGGGTGCTTCCTACGAGCAGTACTTC
TRBV30,TRBD1,TRBJ2-1,many,CAWSGGGAYNEQFF,TGTGCCTGGAGTGGAGGGGGCGCTTACAATGAGCAGTTCTTC
TRBV20-1,NA,TRBJ1-6,few,CSASLGTYNSPLHF,TGCAGTGCTAGCTTGGGAACCTATAATTCACCCCTCCACTTT
TRBV6-1,NA,TRBJ1-2,NA,CAGGWATYGYTF,TGTGCCGGGGGGTGGGCGACCTATGGCTACACCTTC
TRBV12-3/TRBV12-4,TRBD2,TRBJ2-5,many,CASSETSGRETQYF,TGTGCCAGCAGTGAGACTAGCGGGAGAGAGACCCAGTACTTC
TRBV5-1,TRBD1,TRBJ2-1,many,CASSLPGGYNEQFF,TGCGCCAGCAGCTTGCCAGGGGGCTACAATGAGCAGTTCTTC
TRBV29-1,NA,TRBJ2-5,NA,CSVSWLQETQYF,TGCAGCGTTTCATGGTTACAAGAGACCCAGTACTTC
TRBV28,NA,TRBJ1-5,many,CASSFQYSNQPQHF,TGTGCCAGCAGTTTCCAATATAGCAATCAGCCCCAGCATTTT
TRBV27,TRBD2,TRBJ2-7,many,CASSSQREPRYEQYF,TGTGCCAGCAGTTCGCAGCGGGAGCCTAGATACGAGCAGTACTTC
TRBV7-9,NA,TRBJ1-3,many,CASSLGLSGNTIYF,TGTGCCAGCAGCTTAGGGTTATCTGGAAACACTATATATTTT
TRBV12-5,NA,TRBJ1-3,NA,CASGLAGTSGNTIYF,TGTGCTAGTGGTTTAGCAGGGACCTCTGGAAACACCATATATTTT
TRBV19,NA,TRBJ1-2,many,CASRPDKDYHGYTF,TGTGCCAGCAGACCCGACAAGGACTATCATGGCTACACCTTC
TRBV6-1,TRBD1,TRBJ2-2,NA,CASSSTGAGTGELFF,TGTGCCAGCAGTAGTACAGGGGCTGGGACCGGGGAGCTGTTTTTT
TRBV20-1,NA,TRBJ2-7,NA,CSAGGTYEQYF,TGCAGTGCTGGGGGAACCTACGAGCAGTACTTC
TRBV19,NA,TRBJ1-5,many,CASSMSTYQPQHF,TGTGCCAGTAGTATGTCGACGTATCAGCCCCAGCATTTT
TRBV9,NA,TRBJ1-5,many,CASSVEGYSNQPQHF,TGTGCCAGCAGCGTAGAGGGATATAGCAATCAGCCCCAGCATTTT
TRBV30,TRBD1,TRBJ1-4,NA,CAWSLPPGGGEKLFF,TGTGCCTGGAGCCTCCCCCCAGGGGGCGGTGAAAAACTGTTTTTT
TRBV6-1,NA,TRBJ2-2,many,CASDSRDTGGELFF,TGTGCCAGCGATTCCCGGGATACGGGCGGGGAGCTGTTTTTT
TRBV5-1,NA,TRBJ2-2,many,CASSLELTGELFF,TGCGCCAGCAGCTTGGAATTGACCGGGGAGCTGTTTTTT
TRBV7-9,TRBD2,TRBJ2-1,few,CASSLSGGLAGGNEQFF,TGTGCCAGCAGCTTATCGGGGGGACTAGCGGGAGGCAATGAGCAGTTCTTC
TRBV7-8,NA,TRBJ2-2,many,CATQGTATRSGELFF,TGTGCCACCCAAGGGACGGCAACCCGTTCCGGGGAGCTGTTTTTT
TRBV29-1,TRBD1,TRBJ1-2,many,CSGRGQDYGYTF,TGCAGCGGGAGGGGGCAAGACTATGGCTACACCTTC
TRBV7-6,NA,TRBJ2-5,NA,CASSGNPWGETQYF,TGTGCCAGCAGCGGCAATCCCTGGGGAGAGACCCAGTACTTC
TRBV5-1,TRBD2,TRBJ2-3,many,CASSPYGLAADTQYF,TGCGCCAGCAGCCCTTATGGACTAGCCGCAGATACGCAGTATTTT
TRBV4-2,TRBD2,TRBJ2-2,NA,CASSPGLAGNTGELFF,TGTGCCAGCAGCCCAGGACTAGCGGGCAACACCGGGGAGCTGTTTTTT
TRBV5-1,NA,TRBJ2-5,many,CASSLVISQGETQYF,TGCGCCAGCAGCTTGGTAATTTCACAGGGAGAGACCCAGTACTTC
TRBV28,TRBD2,TRBJ2-2,many,CASTTHGSGKDGELFF,TGTGCCAGCACCACCCACGGTAGCGGGAAAGACGGGGAGCTGTTTTTT